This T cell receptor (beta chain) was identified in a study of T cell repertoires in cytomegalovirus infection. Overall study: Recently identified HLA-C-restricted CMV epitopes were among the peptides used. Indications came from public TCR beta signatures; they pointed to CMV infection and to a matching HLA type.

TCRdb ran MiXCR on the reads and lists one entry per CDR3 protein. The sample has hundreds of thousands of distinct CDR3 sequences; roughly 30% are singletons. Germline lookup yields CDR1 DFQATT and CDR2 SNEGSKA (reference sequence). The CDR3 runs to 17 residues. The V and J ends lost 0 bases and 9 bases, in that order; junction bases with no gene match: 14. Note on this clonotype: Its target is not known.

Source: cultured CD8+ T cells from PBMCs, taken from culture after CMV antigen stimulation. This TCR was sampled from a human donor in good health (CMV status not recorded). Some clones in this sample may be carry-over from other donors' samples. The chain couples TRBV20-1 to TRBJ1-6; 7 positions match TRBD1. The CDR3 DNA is TGCAGTGCTAGAGATGCTTTATGGACAGGTTTTGGTTCACCCCTCCACTTT. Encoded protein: CSARDALWTGFGSPLHF.